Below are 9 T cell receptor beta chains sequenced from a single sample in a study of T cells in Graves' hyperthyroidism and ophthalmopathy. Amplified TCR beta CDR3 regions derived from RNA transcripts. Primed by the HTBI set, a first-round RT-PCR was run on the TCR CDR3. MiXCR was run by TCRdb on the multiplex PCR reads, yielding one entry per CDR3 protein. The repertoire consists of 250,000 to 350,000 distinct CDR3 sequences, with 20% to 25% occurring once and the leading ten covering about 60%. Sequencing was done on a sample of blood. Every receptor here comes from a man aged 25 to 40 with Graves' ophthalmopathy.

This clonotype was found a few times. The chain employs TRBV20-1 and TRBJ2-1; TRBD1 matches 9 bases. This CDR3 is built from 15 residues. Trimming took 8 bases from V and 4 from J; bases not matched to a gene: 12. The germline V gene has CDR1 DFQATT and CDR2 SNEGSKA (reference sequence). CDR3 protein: CSINPGTGNYNEQFF. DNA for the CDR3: TGCAGTATCAATCCCGGGACAGGGAATTACAATGAGCAGTTCTTC.

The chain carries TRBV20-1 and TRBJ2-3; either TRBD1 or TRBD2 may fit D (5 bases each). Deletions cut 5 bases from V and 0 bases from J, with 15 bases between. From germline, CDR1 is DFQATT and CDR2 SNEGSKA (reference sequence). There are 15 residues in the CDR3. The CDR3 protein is CSAPPGTGSTDTQYF. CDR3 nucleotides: TGCAGTGCTCCACCTGGGACGGGAAGCACAGATACGCAGTATTTT.

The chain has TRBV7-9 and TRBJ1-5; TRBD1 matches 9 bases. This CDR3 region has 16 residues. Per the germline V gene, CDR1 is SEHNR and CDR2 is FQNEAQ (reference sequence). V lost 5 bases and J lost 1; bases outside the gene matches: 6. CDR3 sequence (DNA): TGTGCCAGCAGCACCGGGACAGGGTCGAGCAATCAGCCCCAGCATTTT. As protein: CASSTGTGSSNQPQHF.

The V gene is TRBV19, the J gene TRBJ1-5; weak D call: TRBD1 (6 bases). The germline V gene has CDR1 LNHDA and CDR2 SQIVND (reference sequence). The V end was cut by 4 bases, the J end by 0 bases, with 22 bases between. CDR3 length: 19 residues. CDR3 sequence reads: CASSTSDSLAGLSNQPQHF. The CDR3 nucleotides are TGTGCCAGTAGTACCTCGGACAGCCTAGCGGGCCTTAGCAATCAGCCCCAGCATTTT.

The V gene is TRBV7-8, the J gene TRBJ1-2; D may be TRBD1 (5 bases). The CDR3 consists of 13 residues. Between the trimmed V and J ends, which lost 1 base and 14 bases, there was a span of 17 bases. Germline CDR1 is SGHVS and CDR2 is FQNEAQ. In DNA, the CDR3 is TGTGCCAGCAGCTTAGAAGGGTTTCGAGGGGTGACCTTC. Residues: CASSLEGFRGVTF.

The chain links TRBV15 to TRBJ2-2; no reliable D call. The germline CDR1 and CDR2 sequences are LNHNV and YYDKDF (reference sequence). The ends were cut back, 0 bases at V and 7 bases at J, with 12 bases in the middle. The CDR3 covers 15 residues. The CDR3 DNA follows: TGTGCCACCAGCAGAGACAGCTCGATCGACGGGGAGCTGTTTTTT. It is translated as CATSRDSSIDGELFF.

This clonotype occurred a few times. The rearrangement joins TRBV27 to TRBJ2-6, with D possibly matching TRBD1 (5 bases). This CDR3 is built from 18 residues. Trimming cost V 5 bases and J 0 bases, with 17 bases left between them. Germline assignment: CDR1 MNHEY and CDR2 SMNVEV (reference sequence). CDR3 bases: TGTGCCAGCAGTCCTGAAACCAGGGCAAACTCTGGGGCCAACGTCCTGACTTTC. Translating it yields CASSPETRANSGANVLTF.

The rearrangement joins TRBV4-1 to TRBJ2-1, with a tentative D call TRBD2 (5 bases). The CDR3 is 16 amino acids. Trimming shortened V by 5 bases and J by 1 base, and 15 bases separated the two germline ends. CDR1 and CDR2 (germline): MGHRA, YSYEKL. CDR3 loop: CASSGEGSKSYNEQFF. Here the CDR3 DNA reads TGCGCCAGCAGCGGGGAAGGGAGTAAGTCCTACAATGAGCAGTTCTTC.

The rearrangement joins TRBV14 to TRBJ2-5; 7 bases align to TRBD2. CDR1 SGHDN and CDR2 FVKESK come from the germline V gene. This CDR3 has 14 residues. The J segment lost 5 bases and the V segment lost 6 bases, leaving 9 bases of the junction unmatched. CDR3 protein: CASRIGLGRETQYF. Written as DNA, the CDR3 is TGTGCCAGCAGAATAGGACTAGGGAGGGAGACCCAGTACTTC.